The clone carrying this T cell receptor beta chain was found many times. The antigen remains unidentified. This sample is drawn from a study of identical twins. TCRdb re-called the 5' RACE reads through MiXCR, storing one row per CDR3 protein. The sample lists a few hundred thousand distinct CDR3 sequences, roughly an eighth seen once, with approximately 0.9% in the top ten. Study-wide results and limits: For monozygotic twins, models underestimated out-of-frame TCR alpha sharing.

The data were also submitted as part of a second study, on yellow fever vaccine responses in identical twins.

Input material: CD4+ T cells sorted from blood. The TCR was taken from a young woman in good health.

CDR3 in DNA: TGTGCCAGCAGTTCCGGGGGTGAGCAGTACTTC. It specifies CASSSGGEQYF. This sequence joins TRBV27 and TRBJ2-7, with D maybe TRBD2 (6 bases). CDR1 is MNHEY, CDR2 SMNVEV, per germline (reference sequence). V dropped 4 bases and J dropped 7 bases, with 8 bases sitting between them. This CDR3 is 11 amino acids long.